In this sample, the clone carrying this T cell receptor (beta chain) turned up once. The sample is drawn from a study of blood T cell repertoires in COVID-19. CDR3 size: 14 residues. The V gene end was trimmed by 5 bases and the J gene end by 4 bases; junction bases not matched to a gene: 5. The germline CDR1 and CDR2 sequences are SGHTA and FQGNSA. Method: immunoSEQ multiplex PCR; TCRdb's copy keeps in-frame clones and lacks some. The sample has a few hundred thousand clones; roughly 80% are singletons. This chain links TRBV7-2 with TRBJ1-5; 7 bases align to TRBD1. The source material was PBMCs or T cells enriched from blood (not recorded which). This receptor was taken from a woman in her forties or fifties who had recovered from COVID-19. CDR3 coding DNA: TGTGCCAGCAGCGACAGGGTAGTAAATCAGCCCCAGCATTTT. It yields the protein CASSDRVVNQPQHF.